The T cell receptor (beta chain) described here comes from a study of early T cells in non-severe SARS-CoV-2 infection. Background on the study: Chains were not paired, and sequencing was done on bulk RNA from unsorted whole blood. Overall study results and limits: Anti-spike CD8 responses were favored by VDJdb matching, which missed private and CD4 specificities.

Unique molecular identifiers were attached to individual cDNA molecules. From the 5' RACE reads, TCRdb called clonotypes with MiXCR, one entry per CDR3 protein. The sample holds about 80,000 distinct CDR3 sequences; 5% to 7% are singletons and the top ten take roughly 8.1%. This clonotype has a count of ten or more. The antigen remains unidentified. The CDR3 runs 15 residues. Germline-derived CDR1 and CDR2 are LGHNA and YSLEER. V lost 1 base to trimming and J lost 1 base; unmatched junction nucleotides: 1. The specimen was whole blood. The V call is TRBV4-3, the J call TRBJ2-1; 7 nucleotides line up with TRBD1. This TCR came from an adult who was a healthcare worker with PCR-confirmed SARS-CoV-2 infection or an uninfected control (not recorded which). CDR3 nucleotides: TGCGCCAGCAGCCAAGGGGACAGATCCTACAATGAGCAGTTCTTC. Translation gives CASSQGDRSYNEQFF.